The 10 T cell receptor beta chains below come from one sample, sequenced in a study of T-cell memory formation after mild COVID-19. In TCRdb, the 5' RACE reads were re-called with MiXCR into one record per CDR3 protein. The sample carries about 210,000 distinct CDR3 sequences, 10% recorded once. Sequenced material: PBMCs or a T cell subset sorted from them (not recorded which). Every receptor here comes from a man aged 18 to 35 who had mild COVID-19 (a few samples of this study predate the infection). Cell type and time point are not known.

The sample holds a few counts of this clonotype. The V gene is TRBV5-1, the J gene TRBJ2-3, with D perhaps TRBD2 (5 bases). The germline CDR1 and CDR2 sequences are SGHRS and YFSETQ. The CDR3 length is 13 residues. V lost 7 bases to trimming and J lost 2 bases, with 11 bases between them. As DNA, the CDR3 is TGCGCCAGCGATGACTACACCACAGATACGCAGTATTTT. Protein: CASDDYTTDTQYF.

The chain is built from TRBV7-2 and TRBJ1-2, with D unresolved. V lost 1 base and J lost 8, with 11 bases in between. CDR1 SGHTA and CDR2 FQGNSA come from the germline V gene. The CDR3 covers 13 residues. This CDR3 reads CASSLENMLGYTF. CDR3 bases: TGTGCCAGCAGCTTAGAGAATATGCTCGGCTACACCTTC.

This clonotype has only a few counts. The chain has TRBV6-5 and TRBJ1-1, with a weak D call TRBD1 (6 bases). Deletions cut 6 bases from V and 8 bases from J, with 19 bases between. Germline CDR1 is MNHEY and CDR2 is SVGAGI. CDR3 length: 14 residues. This CDR3 reads CASSRLGSGTEAFF. The CDR3 DNA sequence: TGTGCCAGCAGCCGATTGGGATCCGGGACAGAAGCTTTCTTT.

This clonotype turned up a few times. The V and J genes are TRBV20-1 and TRBJ2-2; D perhaps matches TRBD2 (6 bases). The CDR3 extends over 14 amino acids. V lost 2 bases and J lost 1, with 8 bases in between. The germline V gene has CDR1 DFQATT and CDR2 SNEGSKA (reference sequence). The chain's CDR3 is CSARQAGNTGELFF. The CDR3 nucleotides read TGCAGTGCTAGACAAGCGGGGAACACCGGGGAGCTGTTTTTT.

This chain joins TRBV4-1 and TRBJ2-7; D is undetermined. With 5 bases removed from V and 3 bases from J, the gap between germline ends came to 11 bases. Germline V gene data show CDR1 as MGHRA and CDR2 as YSYEKL. The CDR3 sequence is 13 residues long. CDR3 in DNA: TGCGCCAGCAGCACGGCCCTCGGCTACGAGCAGTACGTC. It is translated as CASSTALGYEQYV.

The chain recombines TRBV12-3 or TRBV12-4 with TRBJ2-7; 8 positions match TRBD1. The trim removed 6 bases at V and 5 bases at J, leaving 6 bases unmatched. The CDR3 loop spans 13 amino acids. CDR3 region: CASRPQGANEQYF. CDR3 DNA: TGTGCCAGCAGACCGCAGGGGGCCAACGAGCAGTACTTC.

This clonotype was seen only a few times. This chain joins TRBV6-5 and TRBJ2-7; D is ambiguous. Germline V gene sequence: CDR1 MNHEY, CDR2 SVGAGI. Trimming removed 2 bases from V and 6 bases from J, with 17 bases in between. This CDR3 has 15 residues. CDR3 protein: CASSYGGSSSLEQYF. In nucleotides, the CDR3 is TGTGCCAGCAGTTACGGTGGATCCTCATCCCTCGAGCAGTACTTC.

This clonotype has a count of ten or more. The chain is built from TRBV7-2 and TRBJ2-7, with D maybe TRBD2 (6 bases). V lost 2 bases and J 7 bases, leaving 9 bases between the germline ends. The germline V gene encodes CDR1 SGHTA and CDR2 FQGNSA. The CDR3 sequence is 12 residues long. DNA for the CDR3: TGTGCCAGCAGCTTATACGGGGGAGAGCAGTACTTC. Translating gives CASSLYGGEQYF.

On this clonotype: This clone may be a read error of a much larger clone one base away. The chain combines TRBV5-1 with TRBJ2-7, with 10 bases fitting TRBD2. V shed 3 bases and J 1 base; nucleotides not matched to a gene: 7. The CDR3 has 16 amino acids. The V gene's germline CDR1 is SGHRS and CDR2 YFSETQ. The CDR3 DNA reads TGCGCCAGCAGCTCGGGTAGCGGGGGGACTTCCTACGAGCAGTACTTC. Translated: CASSSGSGGTSYEQYF.

This clonotype was counted many times. The gene calls are TRBV7-2 and TRBJ1-6; possibly TRBD1 for D (6 bases). V was pared by 2 bases and J by 9 bases, with 14 bases between. The germline V gene has CDR1 SGHTA and CDR2 FQGNSA. The CDR3 is 15 residues long. The CDR3 reads CASSLFGGNSSPLHF. DNA of the CDR3: TGTGCCAGCAGCTTATTTGGGGGCAACAGTTCACCCCTCCACTTT.